The 14 T cell receptor beta chains in this list originate from one sample, sequenced in a study of T-cell memory formation after mild COVID-19. TCRdb reprocessed the 5' RACE reads with MiXCR, giving one entry per CDR3 protein. The sample lists about 340,000 distinct CDR3 sequences; approximately 15% were seen once. Source material: PBMCs or a T cell subset sorted from them (not recorded which). Receptors originate from a man aged 18 to 30 who had mild COVID-19 (a few samples of this study predate the infection). Cell type and time point are not known.

Of note for this clonotype: Germline is not matched at one junction end, which may reflect a read error. This chain connects TRBV27 to TRBJ1-2; D unresolved. CDR3 size: 13 residues. The germline V gene encodes CDR1 MNHEY and CDR2 SMNVEV (reference sequence). Here the CDR3 reads CASSLSRGYGHTF. As DNA, the CDR3 is TGTGCCAGCAGTTTATCGCGAGGTTATGGCCACACCTTC.

This clonotype was detected only a few times. The chain combines TRBV5-1 with TRBJ2-2; 7 bases align to TRBD1. Looked up from germline, CDR1 is SGHRS and CDR2 is YFSETQ. V was pared by 3 bases and J by 5 bases, with 4 bases of the junction left unmatched. CDR3 size: 14 residues. The chain's CDR3 is CASSSTGQTGELFF. The DNA for the CDR3 is TGCGCCAGCAGCTCGACAGGGCAAACCGGGGAGCTGTTTTTT.

The CDR3 reads CASSLELAGLEQYF. The CDR3 region has the DNA TGCGCCAGCAGCTTGGAACTAGCGGGGTTGGAGCAGTACTTC. The genes are TRBV5-1 and TRBJ2-7; 10 bases are a match to TRBD2. The CDR3 spans 14 residues. Germline CDR1 and CDR2: SGHRS and YFSETQ. The V gene end was trimmed by 0 bases and the J gene end by 7 bases; junction bases not matched to a gene: 4.

This clonotype has more than one count but fewer than ten. J is TRBJ1-1 and V is TRBV6-1; perhaps TRBD1 as D (5 bases). Germline CDR1 reads MNHNS; CDR2 reads SASEGT. The ends were cut back, 6 bases at V and 4 bases at J, with 12 bases in the middle. The CDR3 covers 13 residues. This CDR3 reads CASRLGVPTEAFF. As DNA, the CDR3 is TGTGCCAGCAGACTAGGGGTCCCCACTGAAGCTTTCTTT.

This clonotype was detected only a few times. The chain is built from TRBV5-1 and TRBJ1-1; D not resolved. Trimming took off 3 bases at V and 0 bases at J, with 6 bases between the two ends. Looked up from germline, CDR1 is SGHRS and CDR2 is YFSETQ. This CDR3 contains 13 residues. CDR3 bases: TGCGCCAGCAGCTGGGATTTGAACACTGAAGCTTTCTTT. This codes for CASSWDLNTEAFF.

This clonotype was picked up a small number of times. V and J are TRBV5-5 and TRBJ1-5; D gene unclear. The V gene's germline CDR1 is SGHKS and CDR2 YYEKEE (reference sequence). V lost 6 bases, J lost 4 bases, and 20 bases lay in between. This CDR3 spans 16 amino acids. For the CDR3, the DNA is TGTGCCAGCACCCCGGGAGGGCAGGATGATAATCAGCCCCAGCATTTT. This gives the protein CASTPGGQDDNQPQHF.

This clonotype was picked up many times. The V and J genes are TRBV6-5 and TRBJ1-5; D ambiguous. CDR1 is MNHEY, CDR2 SVGAGI, per germline. CDR3 size: 14 residues. The V gene lost 5 bases and the J gene lost 0 bases, with 8 bases spanning the gap. CDR3 sequence: CASSISYSNQPQHF. In DNA form, the CDR3 reads TGTGCCAGCAGTATAAGTTATAGCAATCAGCCCCAGCATTTT.

V gene TRBV2 combines with J gene TRBJ2-2, with 13 bases identical to TRBD2. Germline CDR1 reads SNHLY; CDR2 reads FYNNEI. The V gene end was trimmed by 6 bases and the J gene end by 6 bases; junction bases not matched to a gene: 1. The CDR3 is 14 residues long. CDR3: CASRLAGGPGELFF. The CDR3 DNA reads as TGTGCCAGCAGACTAGCGGGGGGGCCCGGGGAGCTGTTTTTT.

The chain joins TRBV5-1 to TRBJ2-7; D is undetermined. The CDR3 has 13 amino acids. Germline CDR1 SGHRS, CDR2 YFSETQ. V was shortened by 6 bases and J by 1 base, with 11 bases between the two germline ends. For the CDR3, the DNA is TGCGCCAGCACCACGGGCTGGTCCTACGAGCAGTACTTC. Protein: CASTTGWSYEQYF. The full variable domain, completed using reference TRBV5-1 and TRBJ2-7, is KAGVTQTPRYLIKTRGQQVTLSCSPISGHRSVSWYQQTPGQGLQFLFEYFSETQRNKGNFPGRFSGRQFSNSRSEMNVSTLELGDSALYLCASTTGWSYEQYFGPGTRLTVT.

The V gene is TRBV7-8, the J gene TRBJ2-2, with 14 positions matching TRBD2. V trimming: 0 bases; J trimming: 4 bases; junction bases outside the gene matches: 13. This CDR3 is 21 amino acids long. The germline CDR1 and CDR2 sequences are SGHVS and FQNEAQ. This chain's CDR3 is CASSLARAGLAGGRGTGELFF. As DNA, the CDR3 is TGTGCCAGCAGCTTAGCAAGGGCAGGACTAGCGGGGGGTCGAGGCACCGGGGAGCTGTTTTTT.

The V gene is TRBV6-6, the J gene TRBJ2-1; a possible D gene is TRBD2 (6 bases). The CDR3 covers 15 residues. V was clipped by 5 bases and J by 4 bases, with 15 bases between them. Germline CDR1 MNHNY, CDR2 SVGAGI (reference sequence). This CDR3 reads CASSGGDGAYNEQFF. As DNA, the CDR3 is TGTGCCAGCAGTGGCGGGGACGGAGCGTACAATGAGCAGTTCTTC.

This clonotype was found a few times. This rearrangement joins TRBV11-1 to TRBJ2-7; D unclear. V was pared by 1 base and J by 6 bases, with 10 bases between. Germline V gene data show CDR1 as SGHAT and CDR2 as FQDESV (reference sequence). The CDR3 totals 13 residues. The CDR3 sequence is CASSLESVGEQYV. The CDR3 region has the DNA TGTGCCAGCAGCTTAGAGTCGGTAGGCGAGCAGTACGTC.

The DNA of the CDR3 is TGTGCCAGCAGGGAACAGGGGGTAGCTTTCTTT. Translated, it gives CASREQGVAFF. The V gene is TRBV12-3 or TRBV12-4, the J gene TRBJ1-1; TRBD1 matches 8 bases. The CDR3 totals 11 residues. V was clipped by 6 bases and J by 10 bases; unmatched bases: 4.

This clonotype showed up just a few times. The chain couples TRBV5-4 to TRBJ2-3, with D hard to call. This CDR3 comprises 13 residues. Germline loops: CDR1 SGHNT, CDR2 YYREEE (reference sequence). V was pared by 5 bases and J by 6 bases, with 13 bases between. CDR3 sequence (DNA): TGTGCCAGCAGTTCTCTCGATCCTGATACGCAGTATTTT. Its translation is CASSSLDPDTQYF.